This TCR beta chain was sequenced during a study of OX40 agonist ivuxolimab in advanced cancers. Assay used: immunoSEQ multiplex PCR; TCRdb lists only in-frame clones, some missing. The sample has 51,000 or so clones; 70% to 80% are singletons. Germline CDR1 reads KGHSH; CDR2 reads LQKENI. This CDR3 comprises 15 residues. With V trimmed by 6 bases and J by 5 bases, 9 bases remained unmatched. The clonotype comes from an adult with an advanced solid tumor such as melanoma, head and neck, liver or kidney cancer. Sequenced material: CD4+ or CD8+ T cells sorted from blood, taken in a trial of the OX40 agonist ivuxolimab. The chain has TRBV18 and TRBJ1-5; TRBD1 aligns across 8 bases. The CDR3 sequence: CASSEGTGTYQPQHF. The DNA for the CDR3 is TGTGCCAGCTCGGAGGGGACAGGAACATATCAGCCCCAGCATTTT.